The sequence of this T cell receptor beta chain was determined in a study of blood T cells in healthy people across ages. Findings of the study overall: The study found TCR beta diversity correlated strongly with naive T cell percentage. The long-lived group displayed more naive CD4+ cells, plus higher diversity, than the aged donors did.

Healthy Russian Caucasian donors spanned ages about 6 to 95 years. Isolation of PBMCs gave at least 7 million cells per sample. Then a second PCR, running roughly 7 to 11 cycles, was carried out with a sample-barcoded 5' primer and a J-beta primer mix. Using its own MiXCR run on the 5' RACE reads, TCRdb lists one record per CDR3 protein. Seen here are about 2 million distinct CDR3 sequences, around half observed once, and the top ten hold approximately 2.1%. In germline, CDR1 is DFQATT, CDR2 SNEGSKA (reference sequence). Trimming took 4 bases from V and 4 from J, leaving 15 bases between them. This CDR3 is built from 14 residues. A few counts support this clonotype. Antigen unknown.

The sequence derives from a woman in her forties in good health. Sequencing was done on a sample of blood. The V and J genes are TRBV20-1 and TRBJ2-3; possible D gene TRBD1, 6 bases. The CDR3 DNA sequence: TGCAGTGCTACCGGACAGCCAGAGCCAGATACGCAGTATTTT. This encodes CSATGQPEPDTQYF.